This T cell receptor beta chain stems from a study of shared clonotypes between healthy human individuals. Measured with immunoSEQ multiplex PCR; TCRdb has only the in-frame clones, and not every one. This sample carries about 110,000 clones, under 70% of them seen once, and the ten largest clones take 24%. This CDR3 is 16 amino acids long. Germline V gene data show CDR1 as KGHSH and CDR2 as LQKENI. This clone was seen a single time. The genes are TRBV18 and TRBJ2-5; 7 nucleotides agree with TRBD1. The assigned J gene may be wrong: the sequence end matches TRBJ2-7 better. The receptor comes from a woman aged 25 to 39 in good health. Sequenced input: memory CD8+ T cells sorted from blood. Subset denoted: CD45RO+ cells pooled with CCR7-negative TemRA cells. The chain's CDR3 is CASSPPGQRRSYEQYF. In DNA, the CDR3 is TGTGCCAGCTCACCACCGGGACAGAGACGCTCCTACGAGCAGTACTTC.